This T cell receptor (beta chain) was sequenced in a study of tumor and adjacent non-tumor tissue in lung cancer. In regard to this clonotype: An end of the junction does not agree with germline; a read error may underlie this.

No cell sorting was done before RNA was extracted from the tissue. More than 3 cm separated this lung sample from the edge of the tumor. The library came from three nested PCR rounds adapted from ARM-PCR protocols. TCRdb ran MiXCR on the multiplex PCR reads and lists one entry per CDR3 protein. Altogether 60,000 to 90,000 distinct CDR3 sequences are present, under 70% being singletons, with the ten largest covering around a quarter. Germline assignment: CDR1 DFQATT and CDR2 SNEGSKA (reference sequence). This CDR3 has 17 residues. The TCR originated in a woman in her fifties or sixties with non-small cell lung cancer. Sequencing used distant non-tumor lung tissue. V and J are TRBV20-1 and TRBJ1-6; D uncertain. The CDR3 loop is CSALDRSGSSYSSPIHF. For the CDR3, the DNA is TGCAGTGCCCTAGATCGTTCGGGGAGCTCCTATAGTTCACCCATCCACTTT.